The 10 T cell receptor beta chains listed next were all sequenced from one sample in a study of shared clonotypes between healthy human individuals. TCRdb's copy holds only in-frame clones and misses some; the assay was immunoSEQ multiplex PCR. The sample includes 2 million to 2.5 million clones, about nine tenths seen only once; the top ten take about 0.41%. Sequenced material: naive CD4+ T cells from PBMCs. The sample's subset: CD45RA+ positively selected. These receptors all stem from a man younger than 35 in good health. Some clones in this sample may be carry-over from other donors' samples.

The gene calls are TRBV28 and TRBJ1-5; TRBD1 agrees at 7 bases. V lost 5 bases and J lost 1; bases outside the gene matches: 5. CDR3 size: 15 residues. CDR1 is MDHEN, CDR2 SYDVKM, per germline. CDR3 loop: CASSPQGKSNQPQHF. The CDR3 DNA sequence: TGTGCCAGCAGTCCACAGGGGAAAAGCAATCAGCCCCAGCATTTT. Full variable domain (remainder filled in from reference TRBV28 and TRBJ1-5): DVKVTQSSRYLVKRTGEKVFLECVQDMDHENMFWYRQDPGLGLRLIYFSYDVKMKEKGDIPEGYSVSREKKERFSLILESASTNQTSMYLCASSPQGKSNQPQHFGDGTRLSIL.

V is TRBV6-1 and J is TRBJ2-5; no definite D call. The germline gives CDR1 MNHNS, CDR2 SASEGT. Trimming pared 6 bases from V and 5 bases from J, leaving 16 bases between. The CDR3 extends over 14 amino acids. The CDR3 loop is CASSGPPRRETQYF. CDR3 DNA sequence: TGTGCCAGCAGCGGACCACCACGGCGGGAGACCCAGTACTTC.

V gene TRBV30 combines with J gene TRBJ2-1, with D possibly matching TRBD2 (5 bases). The CDR3 totals 14 residues. Trimming removed 5 bases from V and 1 base from J, with 12 bases in between. The germline V gene encodes CDR1 GTSNPN and CDR2 SVGIG (reference sequence). CDR3 loop: CAWGTGFSYNEQFF. CDR3 sequence (DNA): TGTGCCTGGGGTACGGGGTTTTCCTACAATGAGCAGTTCTTC.

On this clone: The same CDR3 can be traced to other DNA sequences in this sample. The chain combines TRBV6-1 with TRBJ1-2, with TRBD1 matching over 8 bases. The junction had 3 bases not matched to a gene; V was cut back by 2 bases and J by 4 bases. This CDR3 is built from 14 residues. Germline CDR1 and CDR2: MNHNS and SASEGT. In DNA form, the CDR3 reads TGTGCCAGCAGTGAACCAGGACAGGGCTATGGCTACACCTTC. Translation: CASSEPGQGYGYTF.

The chain carries TRBV18 and TRBJ2-3; D gene unclear. This CDR3 is 13 amino acids long. Trimming removed 7 bases at V and 3 bases at J, with 11 bases between. Germline values: CDR1 KGHSH, CDR2 LQKENI. In nucleotides, the CDR3 is TGTGCCAGCTTTTCCGTATTGACAGATACGCAGTATTTT. It is translated as CASFSVLTDTQYF.

The gene calls are TRBV2 and TRBJ2-2; the match to TRBD1 covers 8 bases. Germline CDR1 is SNHLY and CDR2 is FYNNEI. With V trimmed by 8 bases and J by 2 bases, 13 bases remained unmatched. CDR3 length equals 17 residues. Here the CDR3 reads CASASRQGLTNTGELFF. In DNA form, the CDR3 reads TGTGCCAGCGCTTCGAGACAGGGGCTAACAAACACCGGGGAGCTGTTTTTT.

The chain joins TRBV19 to TRBJ2-7; D is ambiguous. The CDR3 consists of 15 residues. Trimming took 7 bases from V and 6 from J, leaving 22 bases between them. Germline V lookup: CDR1 LNHDA, CDR2 SQIVND (reference sequence). The CDR3 coding sequence is TGTGCCAGTAACCCTTCTCGGGTAGGAGCTGTCGAGCAGTACTTC. Its protein is CASNPSRVGAVEQYF.

V gene TRBV6-8 combines with J gene TRBJ2-1, with 7 bases lining up with TRBD2. Trimming took 3 bases from V and 6 from J; bases not matched to a gene: 8. Germline assignment: CDR1 MNHGY and CDR2 SAAAGT. CDR3 length: 15 amino acids. The CDR3 coding sequence is TGTGCCAGCAGTTATGTCCCGGGGGGTTTCAATGAGCAGTTCTTC. Its translation: CASSYVPGGFNEQFF.

J is TRBJ2-6 and V is TRBV29-1; the D gene could be TRBD1 or TRBD2 (5 bases each). The V and J ends lost 5 bases and 1 base respectively, with 9 bases between them. CDR1 is SQVTM and CDR2 is ANQGSEA in the germline V gene. This CDR3 spans 14 amino acids. This CDR3 reads CSVLGTSGANVLTF. CDR3 in DNA: TGCAGCGTTCTAGGGACGTCTGGGGCCAACGTCCTGACTTTC.

This clone showed up just once. Written as DNA, the CDR3 is TGTGCCAGCAGCTTAGAGACAAGGGGAGAGACCCAGTACTTC. It encodes CASSLETRGETQYF. The rearrangement links TRBV7-8 to TRBJ2-5; maybe TRBD1 (5 bases). Germline CDR1 reads SGHVS; CDR2 reads FQNEAQ. The CDR3 is 14 amino acids. Trimming removed 1 base at V and 4 bases at J, with 10 bases between.